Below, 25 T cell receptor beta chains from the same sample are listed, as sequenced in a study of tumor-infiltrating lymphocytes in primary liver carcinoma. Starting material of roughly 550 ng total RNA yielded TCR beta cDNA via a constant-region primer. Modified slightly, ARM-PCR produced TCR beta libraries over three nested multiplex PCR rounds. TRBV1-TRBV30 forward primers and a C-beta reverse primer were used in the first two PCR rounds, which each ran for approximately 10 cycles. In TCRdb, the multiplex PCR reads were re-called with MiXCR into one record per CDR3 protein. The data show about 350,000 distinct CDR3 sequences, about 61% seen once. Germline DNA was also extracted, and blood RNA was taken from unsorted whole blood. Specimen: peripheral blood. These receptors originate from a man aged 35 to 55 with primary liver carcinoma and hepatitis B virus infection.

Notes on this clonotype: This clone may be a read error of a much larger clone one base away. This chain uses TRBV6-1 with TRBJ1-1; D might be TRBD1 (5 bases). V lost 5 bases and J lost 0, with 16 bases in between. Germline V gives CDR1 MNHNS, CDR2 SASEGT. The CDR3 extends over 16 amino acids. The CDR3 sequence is CASSKGGGALNTEAFF. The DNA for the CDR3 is TGTGCCAGCAGTAAAGGAGGAGGGGCCCTGAACACTGAAGCTTTCTTT.

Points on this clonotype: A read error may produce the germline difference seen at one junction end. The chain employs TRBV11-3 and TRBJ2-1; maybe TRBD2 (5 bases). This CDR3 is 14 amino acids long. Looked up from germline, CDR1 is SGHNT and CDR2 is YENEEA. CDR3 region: CASGLISEINEQFF. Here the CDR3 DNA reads TGTGCCAGCGGCTTGATTAGCGAGATCAATGAGCAGTTCTTC.

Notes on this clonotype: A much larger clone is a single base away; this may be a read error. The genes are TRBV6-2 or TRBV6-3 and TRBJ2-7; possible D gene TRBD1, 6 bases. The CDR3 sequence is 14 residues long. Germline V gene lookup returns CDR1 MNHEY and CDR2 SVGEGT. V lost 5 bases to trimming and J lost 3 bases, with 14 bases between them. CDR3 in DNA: TGTGCCAGCAGTCAATCCGGGACAAACTACGAGCAGTACTTC. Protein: CASSQSGTNYEQYF.

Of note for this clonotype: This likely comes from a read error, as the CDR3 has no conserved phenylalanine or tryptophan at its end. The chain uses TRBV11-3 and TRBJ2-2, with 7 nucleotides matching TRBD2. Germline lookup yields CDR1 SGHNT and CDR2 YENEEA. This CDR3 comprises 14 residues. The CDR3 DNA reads TGTGCCAGCGGCTTGGCGGGAGTGACCGGGGAGCTGTTTCTT. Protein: CASGLAGVTGELFL.

The CDR3 sequence is CASSPPRGQKVYEQYF. The CDR3 DNA reads as TGTGCCAGCAGCCCCCCCAGGGGGCAAAAGGTCTACGAGCAGTACTTC. The chain combines TRBV5-5 with TRBJ2-7, with 8 positions matching TRBD1. The CDR3 runs 16 residues. Losses at the gene ends were 4 bases for V and 3 bases for J; bases not matched to a gene: 12. Germline lookup yields CDR1 SGHKS and CDR2 YYEKEE (reference sequence).

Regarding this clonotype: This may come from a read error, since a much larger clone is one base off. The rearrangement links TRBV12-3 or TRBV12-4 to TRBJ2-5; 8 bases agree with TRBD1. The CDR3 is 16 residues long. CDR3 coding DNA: TGTGCCGGCAGTTCTCACGGGACAGGCCCACAAGAGACCCAGTACTTC. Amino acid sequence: CAGSSHGTGPQETQYF.

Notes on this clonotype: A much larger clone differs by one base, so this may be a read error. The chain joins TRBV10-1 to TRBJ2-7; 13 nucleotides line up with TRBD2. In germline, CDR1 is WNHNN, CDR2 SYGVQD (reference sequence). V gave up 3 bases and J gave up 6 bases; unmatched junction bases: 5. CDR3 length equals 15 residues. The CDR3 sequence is CASSDGLAGAGEQYF. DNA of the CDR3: TGCGCCAGCAGTGATGGACTAGCGGGAGCTGGCGAGCAGTACTTC.

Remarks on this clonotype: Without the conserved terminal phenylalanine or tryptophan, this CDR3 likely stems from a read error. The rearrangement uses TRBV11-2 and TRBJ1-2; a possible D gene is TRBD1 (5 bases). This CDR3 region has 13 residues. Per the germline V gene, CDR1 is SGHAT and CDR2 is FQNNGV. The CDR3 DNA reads TGTGTCAGCAGCTTAGCAGGGAGTGGTGGCTACACCTTG. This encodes CVSSLAGSGGYTL.

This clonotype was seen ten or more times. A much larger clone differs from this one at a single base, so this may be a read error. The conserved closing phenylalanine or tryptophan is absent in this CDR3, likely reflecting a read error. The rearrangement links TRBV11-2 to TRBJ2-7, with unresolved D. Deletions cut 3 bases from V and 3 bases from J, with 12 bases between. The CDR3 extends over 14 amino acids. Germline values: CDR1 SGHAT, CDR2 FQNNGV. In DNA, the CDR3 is TGTGCCAGCAGCTTGATCCTGGGCAGCTACGAGCAGTACCTC. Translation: CASSLILGSYEQYL.

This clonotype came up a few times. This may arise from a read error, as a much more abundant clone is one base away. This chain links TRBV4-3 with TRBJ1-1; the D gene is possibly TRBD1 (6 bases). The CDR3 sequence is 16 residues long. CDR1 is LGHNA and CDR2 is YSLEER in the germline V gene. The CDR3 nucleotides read TGCGCCAGCAGCCAAGTAGTGCGGGGGGCGGCCACTGAAGTTTTCTTT. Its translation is CASSQVVRGAATEVFF.

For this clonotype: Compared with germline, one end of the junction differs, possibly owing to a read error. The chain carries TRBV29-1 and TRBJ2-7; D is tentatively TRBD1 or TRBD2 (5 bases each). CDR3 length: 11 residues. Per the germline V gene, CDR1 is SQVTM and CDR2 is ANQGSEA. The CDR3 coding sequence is TGCGGCGTGAGGGGTCCCTACGAGCAGTACTTC. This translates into CGVRGPYEQYF.

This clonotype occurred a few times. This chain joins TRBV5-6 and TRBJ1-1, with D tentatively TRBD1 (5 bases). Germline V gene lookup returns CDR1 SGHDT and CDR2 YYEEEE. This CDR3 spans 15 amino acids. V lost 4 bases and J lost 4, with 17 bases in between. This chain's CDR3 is CASSRAWGRGTEAFF. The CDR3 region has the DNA TGTGCCAGCAGCCGCGCTTGGGGCCGGGGCACTGAAGCTTTCTTT.

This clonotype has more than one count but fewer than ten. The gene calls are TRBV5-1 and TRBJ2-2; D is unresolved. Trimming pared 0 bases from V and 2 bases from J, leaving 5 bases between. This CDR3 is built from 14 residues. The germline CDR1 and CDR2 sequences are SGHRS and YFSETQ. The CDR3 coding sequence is TGCGCCAGCAGCTTGGTGGGAAACACCGGGGAGCTGTTTTTT. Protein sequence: CASSLVGNTGELFF.

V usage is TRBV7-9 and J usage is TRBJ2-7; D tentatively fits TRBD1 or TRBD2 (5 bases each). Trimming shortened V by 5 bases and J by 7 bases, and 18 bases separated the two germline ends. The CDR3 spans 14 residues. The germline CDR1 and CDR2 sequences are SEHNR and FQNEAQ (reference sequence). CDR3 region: CASSLDRITGEQYF. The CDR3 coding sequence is TGTGCCAGCAGCCTTGACAGAATTACGGGGGAGCAGTACTTC.

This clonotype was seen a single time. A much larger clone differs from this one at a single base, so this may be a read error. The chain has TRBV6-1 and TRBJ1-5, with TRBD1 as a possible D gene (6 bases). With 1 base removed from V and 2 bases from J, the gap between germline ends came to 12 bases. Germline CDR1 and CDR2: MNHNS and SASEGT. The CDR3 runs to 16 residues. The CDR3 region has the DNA TGTGCCAGCAGTGAAGGACTTCGACAGGGCAATCAGCCCCAGCATTTT. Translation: CASSEGLRQGNQPQHF.

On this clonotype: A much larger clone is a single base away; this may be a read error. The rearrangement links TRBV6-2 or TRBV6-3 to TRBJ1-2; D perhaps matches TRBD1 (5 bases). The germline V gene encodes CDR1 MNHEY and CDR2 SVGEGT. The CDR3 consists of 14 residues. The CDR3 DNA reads TGTGCCAGCAGTTCGGGACCGACGTCCTATAGCTACACCTTC. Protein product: CASSSGPTSYSYTF.

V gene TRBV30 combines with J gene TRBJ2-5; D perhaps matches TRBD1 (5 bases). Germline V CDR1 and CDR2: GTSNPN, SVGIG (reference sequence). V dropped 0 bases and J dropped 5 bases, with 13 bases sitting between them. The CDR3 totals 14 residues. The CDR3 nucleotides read TGTGCCTGGAGTGTAGGGGAATTACTTGAGACCCAGTACTTC. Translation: CAWSVGELLETQYF.

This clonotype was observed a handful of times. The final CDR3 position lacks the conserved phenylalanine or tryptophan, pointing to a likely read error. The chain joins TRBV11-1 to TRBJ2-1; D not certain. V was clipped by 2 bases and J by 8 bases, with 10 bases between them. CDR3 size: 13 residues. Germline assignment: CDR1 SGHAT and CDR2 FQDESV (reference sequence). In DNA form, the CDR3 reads TGTGCCAGCAGCTTATCCGGATCGCATGAGCAGTTCTCC. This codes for CASSLSGSHEQFS.

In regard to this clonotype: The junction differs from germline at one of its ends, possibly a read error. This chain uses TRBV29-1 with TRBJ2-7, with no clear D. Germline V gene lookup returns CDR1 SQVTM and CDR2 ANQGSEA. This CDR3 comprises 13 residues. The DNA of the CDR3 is TGCAGCGTTCCAGCCACCCACTCCTACGATCAGTACTTC. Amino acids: CSVPATHSYDQYF.

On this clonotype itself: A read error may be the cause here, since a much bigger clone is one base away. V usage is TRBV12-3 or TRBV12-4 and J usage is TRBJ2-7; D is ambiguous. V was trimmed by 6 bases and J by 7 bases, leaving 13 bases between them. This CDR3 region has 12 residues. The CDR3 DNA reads TGTGCCAGCAGCTTTAACATGGTAGAGCAGTACTTC. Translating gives CASSFNMVEQYF.

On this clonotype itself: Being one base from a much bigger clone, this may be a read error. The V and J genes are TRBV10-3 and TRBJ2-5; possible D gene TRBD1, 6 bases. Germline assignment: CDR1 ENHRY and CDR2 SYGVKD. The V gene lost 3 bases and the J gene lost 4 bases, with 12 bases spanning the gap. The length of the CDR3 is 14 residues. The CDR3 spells CAISESARGETQYF. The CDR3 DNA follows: TGTGCCATCAGTGAATCGGCCAGGGGAGAGACCCAGTACTTC.

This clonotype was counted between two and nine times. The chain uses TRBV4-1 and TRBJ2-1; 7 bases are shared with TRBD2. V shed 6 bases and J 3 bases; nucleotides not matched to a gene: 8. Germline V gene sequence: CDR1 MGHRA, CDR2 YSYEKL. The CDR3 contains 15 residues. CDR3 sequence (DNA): TGCGCCAGCAGGGCCGGGACTATCGTCTACAATGAGCAGTTCTTC. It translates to CASRAGTIVYNEQFF.

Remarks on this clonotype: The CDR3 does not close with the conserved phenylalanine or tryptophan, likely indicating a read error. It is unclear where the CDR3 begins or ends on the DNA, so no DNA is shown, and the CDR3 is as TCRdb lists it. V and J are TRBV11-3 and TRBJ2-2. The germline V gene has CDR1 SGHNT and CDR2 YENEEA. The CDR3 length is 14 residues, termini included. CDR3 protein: CASSLGGNTGELSL.

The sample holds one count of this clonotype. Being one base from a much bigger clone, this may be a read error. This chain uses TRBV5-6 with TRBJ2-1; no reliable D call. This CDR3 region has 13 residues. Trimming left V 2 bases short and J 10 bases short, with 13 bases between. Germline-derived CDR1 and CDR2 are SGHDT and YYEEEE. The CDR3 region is CASSFPSASEQFF. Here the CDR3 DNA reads TGTGCCAGCAGCTTTCCGAGCGCCTCGGAGCAGTTCTTC. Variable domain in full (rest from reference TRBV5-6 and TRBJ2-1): DAGVTQSPTHLIKTRGQQVTLRCSPKSGHDTVSWYQQALGQGPQFIFQYYEEEERQRGNFPDRFSGHQFPNYSSELNVNALLLGDSALYLCASSFPSASEQFFGPGTRLTVL.

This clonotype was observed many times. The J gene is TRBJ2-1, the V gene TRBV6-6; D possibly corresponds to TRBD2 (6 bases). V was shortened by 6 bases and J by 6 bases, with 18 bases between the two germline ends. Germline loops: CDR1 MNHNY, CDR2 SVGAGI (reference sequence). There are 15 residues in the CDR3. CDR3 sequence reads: CASSRSRDLSNEQFF. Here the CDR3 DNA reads TGTGCCAGCAGCCGTTCGCGGGACTTGTCCAATGAGCAGTTCTTC.